The 12 T cell receptor beta chains listed next were all sequenced from one sample in a study of T cell repertoires in cytomegalovirus infection. Each CDR3 protein gets one entry after TCRdb re-called the reads with MiXCR. Among more than 350,000 distinct CDR3 sequences listed, around 32% were seen once. Material: PBMCs. Receptor source: a human donor in good health (CMV status not recorded). Some clones in this sample may be carry-over from other donors' samples.

This chain joins TRBV30 and TRBJ2-1; 9 nucleotides line up with TRBD1. Germline assignment: CDR1 GTSNPN and CDR2 SVGIG (reference sequence). This CDR3 has 14 residues. V shed 2 bases, J shed 7 bases, and the junction held 6 bases outside the gene matches. This chain's CDR3 is CAWSPTTGGNEQFF. The CDR3 bases are TGTGCCTGGAGTCCGACGACAGGGGGAAATGAGCAGTTCTTC.

With regard to this clonotype: The CDR3 does not end in the conserved phenylalanine or tryptophan, so this is likely a read error. J is TRBJ2-3 and V is TRBV27, with a weak D call TRBD1 (5 bases). V lost 5 bases and J lost 3, with 24 bases in between. Looked up from germline, CDR1 is MNHEY and CDR2 is SMNVEV (reference sequence). The CDR3 sequence is 18 residues long. CDR3 coding DNA: TGTGCCAGCAGTCTCCCCGGGTGGGGCAGACCCCCAACAGATACGCAGTATTCT. This translates into CASSLPGWGRPPTDTQYS.

The V call is TRBV11-2, the J call TRBJ2-1; the D is unclear. This CDR3 is built from 13 residues. Between the trimmed V and J ends, which lost 0 bases and 6 bases, there was a span of 6 bases. CDR1 and CDR2 (germline): SGHAT, FQNNGV. The CDR3 DNA follows: TGTGCCAGCAGCTTAGAGGTAGTCAATGAGCAGTTCTTC. Its translation is CASSLEVVNEQFF.

J is TRBJ2-7 and V is TRBV20-1; D could derive from TRBD1 or TRBD2 (7 bases each). The CDR3 consists of 12 residues. The germline CDR1 and CDR2 sequences are DFQATT and SNEGSKA (reference sequence). CDR3 coding DNA: TGCACCACCCACCCAGGGGGGGGCGAGCAGTACTTC. Its translation is CTTHPGGGEQYF.

This clonotype was observed at least ten times. The V gene is TRBV4-2, the J gene TRBJ2-2; 13 positions match TRBD2. Germline lookup yields CDR1 LGHNA and CDR2 YNFKEQ. The CDR3 consists of 17 residues. Trimming cost V 4 bases and J 5 bases; bases outside gene matches: 7. CDR3 nucleotide sequence: TGTGCCAGCAGCCGCGGACTAGCGGGGGATGGGACCGGGGAGCTGTTTTTT. Translating gives CASSRGLAGDGTGELFF.

The sample holds a few counts of this clonotype. The chain carries TRBV20-1 and TRBJ1-1; D unresolved. Trimming left V 3 bases short and J 2 bases short, with 1 base between. The CDR3 is 10 amino acids. Germline values: CDR1 DFQATT, CDR2 SNEGSKA (reference sequence). This CDR3 is CSASNTEAFF. In DNA, the CDR3 is TGCAGTGCTAGTAACACTGAAGCTTTCTTT.

This clonotype appeared once. The chain employs TRBV4-1 and TRBJ2-3, with 9 nucleotides matching TRBD1. Losses at the gene ends were 0 bases for V and 1 base for J; bases not matched to a gene: 5. The length of the CDR3 is 17 residues. The germline CDR1 and CDR2 sequences are MGHRA and YSYEKL. CDR3 in amino acids: CASSQEEGTGRTDTQYF. The CDR3, as DNA: TGCGCCAGCAGCCAAGAAGAGGGGACAGGGCGCACAGATACGCAGTATTTT.

Regarding this clonotype: At one end, the junction sequence differs from germline, possibly due to a read error. The chain uses TRBV7-2 and TRBJ1-4; D is undetermined. CDR3 size: 15 residues. Germline V gene sequence: CDR1 SGHTA, CDR2 FQGNSA. The CDR3 DNA sequence: TGTGCCAGAAGCTTAAACAGCGCAACTAATGAAAAAATGTTTTTT. It encodes CARSLNSATNEKMFF. The variable domain in full, completed from reference TRBV7-2 and TRBJ1-4, reads GAGVSQSPSNKVTEKGKDVELRCDPISGHTALYWYRQSLGQGLEFLIYFQGNSAPDKSGLPSDRFSAERTGGSVSTLTIQRTQQEDSAVYLCARSLNSATNEKMFFGSGTQLSVL.

J is TRBJ2-1 and V is TRBV5-4; a possible D gene is TRBD1 (5 bases). V dropped 0 bases and J dropped 7 bases, with 17 bases sitting between them. The CDR3 covers 16 residues. Germline assignment: CDR1 SGHNT and CDR2 YYREEE (reference sequence). The DNA for the CDR3 is TGTGCCAGCAGCTTGGGTTCAGGGATACTTGGAAATGAGCAGTTCTTC. The encoded protein is CASSLGSGILGNEQFF.

The CDR3 coding sequence is TGTGCCATCAGTGCTGGGCTAGCGGGGGAATCCGGGGAGCTGTTTTTT. This sequence encodes CAISAGLAGESGELFF. The chain links TRBV10-3 to TRBJ2-2; 10 positions match TRBD2. Unmatched junction bases numbered 8, after V lost 4 bases and J lost 6 bases. From germline, CDR1 is ENHRY and CDR2 SYGVKD. This CDR3 comprises 16 residues.

This chain connects TRBV12-3 or TRBV12-4 to TRBJ2-5, with 10 bases identical to TRBD1. The CDR3 is 15 amino acids. V lost 2 bases and J lost 5; bases outside the gene matches: 5. This chain's CDR3 is CASSLRRTGGETQYF. The CDR3 DNA reads TGTGCCAGCAGTTTAAGACGGACAGGGGGGGAGACCCAGTACTTC.

This clonotype has just a few counts. The chain joins TRBV10-3 to TRBJ1-2; tentative D call: TRBD1 (5 bases). The germline V gene has CDR1 ENHRY and CDR2 SYGVKD. The CDR3 spans 15 residues. V was trimmed by 9 bases and J by 14 bases, leaving 31 bases between them. The CDR3 sequence: CAIREEGVSTLSGTF. The CDR3, as DNA: TGTGCCATTAGAGAAGAAGGGGTATCCACCCTCTCGGGGACCTTC.